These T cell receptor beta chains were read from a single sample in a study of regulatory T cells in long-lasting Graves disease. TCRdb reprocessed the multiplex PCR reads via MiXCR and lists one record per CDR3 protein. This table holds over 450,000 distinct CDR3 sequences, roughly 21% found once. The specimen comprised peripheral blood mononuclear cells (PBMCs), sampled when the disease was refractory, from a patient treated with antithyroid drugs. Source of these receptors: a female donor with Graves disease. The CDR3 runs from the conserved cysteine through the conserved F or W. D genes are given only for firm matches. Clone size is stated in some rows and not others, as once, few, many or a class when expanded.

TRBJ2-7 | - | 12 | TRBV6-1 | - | CASRSGFDEQYF | TGTGCCAGCAGATCAGGGTTTGACGAGCAGTACTTC
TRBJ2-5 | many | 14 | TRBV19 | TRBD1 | CASSPRTGAETQYF | TGTGCCAGTAGTCCCCGGACAGGGGCAGAGACCCAGTACTTC
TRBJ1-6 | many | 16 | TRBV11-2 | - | CASSLDSSSYNSPLHF | TGTGCCAGCAGCTTAGATTCTAGCTCCTATAATTCACCCCTCCACTTT
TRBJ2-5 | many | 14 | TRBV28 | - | CASSRGGAQETQYF | TGTGCCAGCAGCCGCGGCGGGGCCCAAGAGACCCAGTACTTC
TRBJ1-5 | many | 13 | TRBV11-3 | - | CASSYGINQPQHF | TGTGCCAGCAGCTACGGTATAAATCAGCCCCAGCATTTT
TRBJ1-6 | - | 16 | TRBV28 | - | CASSRGRTQNNSPLHF | TGTGCCAGCAGTAGAGGGCGGACTCAAAACAATTCACCCCTCCACTTT
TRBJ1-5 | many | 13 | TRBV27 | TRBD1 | CASSLSQGAPQHF | TGTGCCAGCAGTTTATCGCAGGGGGCACCCCAGCATTTT
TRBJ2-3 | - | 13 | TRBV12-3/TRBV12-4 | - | CASSLRLEDTQYF | TGTGCCAGCAGTCTCCGACTAGAAGATACGCAGTATTTT
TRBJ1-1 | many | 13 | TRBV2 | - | CASNTALNTEAFF | TGTGCCAGCAACACAGCTTTGAACACTGAAGCTTTCTTT
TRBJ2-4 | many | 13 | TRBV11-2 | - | CASSLEVLDIQYF | TGTGCCAGCAGCTTAGAAGTCCTCGACATTCAGTACTTC
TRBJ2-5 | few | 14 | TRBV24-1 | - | CATSDLSAPETQYF | TGTGCCACCAGTGATTTATCAGCACCGGAGACCCAGTACTTC
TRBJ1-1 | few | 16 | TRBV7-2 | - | CASSLRAGALNTEAFF | TGTGCCAGCAGCTTAAGGGCCGGAGCTTTGAACACTGAAGCTTTCTTT
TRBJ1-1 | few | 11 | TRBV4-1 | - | CASSRGGGAFF | TGCGCCAGCAGCCGAGGAGGTGGAGCTTTCTTT
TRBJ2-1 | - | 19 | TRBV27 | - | CASSFSVGRSGTSYNEQFF | TGTGCCAGCAGTTTTTCCGTGGGGAGGAGTGGGACCTCCTACAATGAGCAGTTCTTC
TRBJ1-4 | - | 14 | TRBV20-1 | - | CSARLAVDNEKLFF | TGCAGTGCTAGGTTGGCCGTTGATAATGAAAAACTGTTTTTT
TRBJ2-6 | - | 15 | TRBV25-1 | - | CASSERVSGANVLTF | TGTGCCAGCAGTGAGCGGGTCTCTGGGGCCAACGTCCTGACTTTC
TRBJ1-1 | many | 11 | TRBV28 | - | CASSPTDEAFF | TGTGCCAGCAGTCCCACGGATGAAGCTTTCTTT
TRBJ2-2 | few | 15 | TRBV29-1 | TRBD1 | CSVEGGQAGTGELFF | TGCAGCGTTGAAGGGGGACAGGCGGGGACCGGGGAGCTGTTTTTT
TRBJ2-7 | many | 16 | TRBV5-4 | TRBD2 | CASSLVAGGPFPEQYF | TGTGCCAGCAGCTTGGTTGCGGGAGGGCCGTTTCCCGAGCAGTACTTC
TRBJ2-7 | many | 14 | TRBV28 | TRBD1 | CASSSPRQGIKQYF | TGTGCCAGCAGTTCACCTAGACAGGGTATCAAGCAGTACTTC
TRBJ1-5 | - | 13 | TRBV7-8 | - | CASSSEWGGTQHF | TGTGCCAGCAGCTCGGAGTGGGGAGGGACCCAGCATTTT
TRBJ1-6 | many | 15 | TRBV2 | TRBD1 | CASSRSDRESSPLHF | TGTGCCAGCAGTAGATCTGACAGGGAATCCTCACCCCTCCACTTT
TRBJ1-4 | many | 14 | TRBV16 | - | CASSPIRGGEKLFF | TGTGCCAGCAGCCCCATCCGAGGGGGAGAAAAACTGTTTTTT
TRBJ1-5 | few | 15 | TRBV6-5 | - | CASSYGRGGNQPQHF | TGTGCCAGCAGTTACGGGAGAGGCGGCAATCAGCCCCAGCATTTT
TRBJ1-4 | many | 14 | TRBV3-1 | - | CASTSTGLYEKLFF | TGTGCCAGCACGTCAACAGGGTTATATGAAAAACTGTTTTTT
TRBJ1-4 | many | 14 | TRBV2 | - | CASSGTPTNEKLFF | TGTGCCAGCAGTGGGACGCCAACTAATGAAAAACTGTTTTTT
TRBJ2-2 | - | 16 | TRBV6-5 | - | CASSYIPAAGAGELFF | TGTGCCAGCAGTTACATTCCAGCGGCAGGCGCCGGGGAGCTGTTTTTT
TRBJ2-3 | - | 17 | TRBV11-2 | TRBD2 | CASSFLEGLAGTDTQYF | TGTGCCAGCAGCTTCCTTGAGGGACTAGCGGGGACAGATACGCAGTATTTT
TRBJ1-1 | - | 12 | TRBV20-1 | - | CSARDKRLEAFF | TGCAGTGCTAGGGACAAGCGTTTGGAAGCTTTCTTT
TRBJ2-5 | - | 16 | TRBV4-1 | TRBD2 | CASSQDPRKREETQYF | TGCGCCAGCAGCCAAGATCCTCGGAAGCGGGAGGAGACCCAGTACTTC
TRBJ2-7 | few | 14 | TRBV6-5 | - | CASSHYTNSYEQYF | TGTGCCAGCAGTCACTATACAAACTCCTACGAGCAGTACTTC
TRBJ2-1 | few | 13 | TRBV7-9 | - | CASSLGGWGEQFF | TGTGCCAGCAGCTTAGGTGGTTGGGGTGAGCAGTTCTTC
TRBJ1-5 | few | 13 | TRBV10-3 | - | CAISETDSQPQHF | TGTGCCATCAGTGAGACAGACAGTCAGCCCCAGCATTTT
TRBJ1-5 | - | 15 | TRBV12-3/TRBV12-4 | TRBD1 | CASSSGQGIDQPQHF | TGTGCCAGCAGCTCGGGACAGGGAATTGATCAGCCCCAGCATTTT
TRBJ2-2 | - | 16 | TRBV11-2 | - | CASSFNHAENTGELFF | TGTGCCAGCAGCTTTAATCATGCGGAGAACACCGGGGAGCTGTTTTTT
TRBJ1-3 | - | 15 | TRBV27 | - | CASSLSGGKGNTIYF | TGTGCCAGCAGTTTATCCGGGGGGAAGGGGAACACCATATATTTT
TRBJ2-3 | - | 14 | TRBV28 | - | CASAHRRGTDTQYF | TGTGCCAGCGCGCATCGGAGGGGGACAGATACGCAGTATTTT
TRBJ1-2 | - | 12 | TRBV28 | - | CASKAGWGGYTF | TGTGCCAGCAAGGCCGGCTGGGGTGGCTACACCTTC
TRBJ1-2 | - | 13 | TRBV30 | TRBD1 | CAWSDGTGNGYTF | TGTGCCTGGAGTGACGGGACAGGCAATGGCTACACCTTC
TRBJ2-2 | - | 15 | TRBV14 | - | CASSQEDKYTGELFF | TGTGCCAGCAGCCAAGAGGACAAATACACCGGGGAGCTGTTTTTT
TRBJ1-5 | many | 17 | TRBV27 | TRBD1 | CASSLWGRGRLGQPQHF | TGTGCCAGCAGTTTATGGGGCAGGGGGCGCCTAGGTCAGCCCCAGCATTTT
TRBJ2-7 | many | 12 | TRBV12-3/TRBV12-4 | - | CASRVGSYEQYF | TGTGCCAGCAGGGTGGGGTCCTACGAGCAGTACTTC